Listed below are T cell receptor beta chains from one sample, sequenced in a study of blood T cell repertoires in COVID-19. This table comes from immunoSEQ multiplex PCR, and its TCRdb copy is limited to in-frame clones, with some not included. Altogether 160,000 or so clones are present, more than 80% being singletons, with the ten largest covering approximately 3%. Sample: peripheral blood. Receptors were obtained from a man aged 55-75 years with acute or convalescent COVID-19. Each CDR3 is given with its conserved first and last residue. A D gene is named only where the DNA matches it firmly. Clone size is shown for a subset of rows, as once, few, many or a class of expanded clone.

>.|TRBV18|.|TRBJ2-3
TGTGCCAGCTCACCCCGACAGAGCACAGATACGCAGTATTTT
CASSPRQSTDTQYF
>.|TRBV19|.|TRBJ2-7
TGTGCCAGTAGTATGGGCAGGGAAACCTACGAGCAGTACTTC
CASSMGRETYEQYF
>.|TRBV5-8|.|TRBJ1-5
TGTGCCAGCAGCTTGGTATTTGGGAGCGCCCGCAATCAGCCCCAGCATTTT
CASSLVFGSARNQPQHF
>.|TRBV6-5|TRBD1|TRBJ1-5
TGTGCCAGCAGCTCGACAGGGCCGAATCAGCCCCAGCATTTT
CASSSTGPNQPQHF
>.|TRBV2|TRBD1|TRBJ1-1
TGTGCCAGCAGTGAATCGACAGGGAGGACTGAAGCTTTCTTT
CASSESTGRTEAFF
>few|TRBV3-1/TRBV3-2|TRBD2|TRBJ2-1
TGTGCCAGCAGCCAGTATCAACTCGTGCCGGGACTAGCGGGGGGAGGTAGCTACAATGAGCAGTTCTTC
CASSQYQLVPGLAGGGSYNEQFF
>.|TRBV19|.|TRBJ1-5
TGTGCCAGTAGTATATTACAGTATGGCCAGCCCCAGCATTTT
CASSILQYGQPQHF
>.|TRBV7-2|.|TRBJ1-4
TGTGCCAGCAGCTCCAGGGGTCCCACTAATGAAAAACTGTTTTTT
CASSSRGPTNEKLFF
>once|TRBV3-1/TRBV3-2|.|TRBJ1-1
TGTGCCAGCAGCCAAGTAGGGGCAAACACTGAAGCTTTCTTT
CASSQVGANTEAFF
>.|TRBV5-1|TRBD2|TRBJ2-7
TGCGCCAGCAGCAAAGCCTCAGCGGGGGGCATTACCTACGAGCAGTACTTC
CASSKASAGGITYEQYF
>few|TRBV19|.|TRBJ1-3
TGTGCCAGTAGTCAAACAGGGTCAGGAAACACCATATATTTT
CASSQTGSGNTIYF
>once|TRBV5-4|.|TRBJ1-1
TGTGCCAGCAGCTTCGTGGGGCGACGTGGCAGCACTGAAGCTTTCTTT
CASSFVGRRGSTEAFF
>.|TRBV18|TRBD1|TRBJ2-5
TGTGCCAGCTCTCCAAAACAGGGGTACCAAGAGACCCAGTACTTC
CASSPKQGYQETQYF
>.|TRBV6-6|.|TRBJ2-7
TGTGCCAGCAGTTACTCGAGGTCGGGGTACGAGCAGTACTTC
CASSYSRSGYEQYF
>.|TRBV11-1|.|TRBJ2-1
TGTGCCAGCAGCCATGTACCGGGACTCTTGTTACGGTCGTTCTTC
CASSHVPGLLLRSFF